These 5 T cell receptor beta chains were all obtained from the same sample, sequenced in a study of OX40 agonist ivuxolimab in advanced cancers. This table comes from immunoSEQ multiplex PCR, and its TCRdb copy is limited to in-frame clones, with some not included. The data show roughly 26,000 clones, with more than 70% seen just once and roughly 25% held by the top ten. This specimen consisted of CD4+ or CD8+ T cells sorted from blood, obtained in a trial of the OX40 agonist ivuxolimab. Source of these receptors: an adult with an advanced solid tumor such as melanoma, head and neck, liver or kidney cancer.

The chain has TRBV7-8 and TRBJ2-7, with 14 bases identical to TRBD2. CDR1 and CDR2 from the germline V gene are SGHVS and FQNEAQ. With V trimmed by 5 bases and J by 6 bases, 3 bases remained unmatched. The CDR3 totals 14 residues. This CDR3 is CASSPGTSGSEQYF. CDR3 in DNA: TGTGCCAGCAGCCCAGGGACTAGCGGGAGCGAGCAGTACTTC.

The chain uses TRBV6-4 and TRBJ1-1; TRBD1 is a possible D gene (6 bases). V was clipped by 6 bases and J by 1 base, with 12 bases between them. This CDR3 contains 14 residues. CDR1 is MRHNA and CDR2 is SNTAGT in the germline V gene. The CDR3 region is CASSAGTRNTEAFF. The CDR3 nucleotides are TGTGCCAGCAGCGCCGGGACAAGGAACACTGAAGCTTTCTTT.

DNA for the CDR3: TGTGCCAGCAGCTTACAGTCTAACTATGGCTACACCTTC. Protein product: CASSLQSNYGYTF. J is TRBJ1-2 and V is TRBV5-5; D remains unclear. CDR1 is SGHKS and CDR2 is YYEKEE in the germline V gene (reference sequence). CDR3 length: 13 residues. Trimming shortened V by 2 bases and J by 0 bases, and 5 bases separated the two germline ends.

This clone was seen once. The CDR3 DNA reads as TGTGCCAGCAGTTTAGGGACAGGGGGATATTACGAGCAGTACTTC. Encoded protein: CASSLGTGGYYEQYF. V usage is TRBV27 and J usage is TRBJ2-7, with 11 bases that match TRBD1. The V gene's germline CDR1 is MNHEY and CDR2 SMNVEV (reference sequence). The CDR3 consists of 15 residues. V was clipped by 2 bases and J by 4 bases; unmatched bases: 4.

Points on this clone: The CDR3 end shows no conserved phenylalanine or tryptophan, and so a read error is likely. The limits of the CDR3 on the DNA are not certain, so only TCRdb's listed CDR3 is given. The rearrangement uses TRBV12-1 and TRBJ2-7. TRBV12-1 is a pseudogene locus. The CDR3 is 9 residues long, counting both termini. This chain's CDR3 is CASRVTQPY.